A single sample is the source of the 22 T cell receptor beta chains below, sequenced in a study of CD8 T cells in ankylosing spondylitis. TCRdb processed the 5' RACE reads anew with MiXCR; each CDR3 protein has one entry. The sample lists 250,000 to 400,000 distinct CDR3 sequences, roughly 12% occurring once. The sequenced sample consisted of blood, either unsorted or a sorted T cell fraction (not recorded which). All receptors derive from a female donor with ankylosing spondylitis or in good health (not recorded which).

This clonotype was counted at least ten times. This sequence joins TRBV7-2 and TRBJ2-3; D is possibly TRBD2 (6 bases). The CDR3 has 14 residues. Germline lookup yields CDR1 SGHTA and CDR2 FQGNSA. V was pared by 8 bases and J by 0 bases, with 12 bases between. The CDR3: CASLWDSSTDTQYF. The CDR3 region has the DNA TGTGCCAGCTTGTGGGACTCCAGCACAGATACGCAGTATTTT.

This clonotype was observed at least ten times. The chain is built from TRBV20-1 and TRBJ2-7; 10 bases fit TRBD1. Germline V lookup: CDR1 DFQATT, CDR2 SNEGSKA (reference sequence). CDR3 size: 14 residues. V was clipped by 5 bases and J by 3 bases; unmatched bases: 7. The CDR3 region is CSASPGQGNYEQYF. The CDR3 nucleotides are TGCAGTGCTTCACCGGGACAGGGGAACTACGAGCAGTACTTC.

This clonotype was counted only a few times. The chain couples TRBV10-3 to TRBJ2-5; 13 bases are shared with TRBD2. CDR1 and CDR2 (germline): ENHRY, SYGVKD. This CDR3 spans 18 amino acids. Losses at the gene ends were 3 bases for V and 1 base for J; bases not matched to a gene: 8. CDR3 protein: CAISEFSGLAGVQETQYF. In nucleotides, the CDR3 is TGTGCCATCAGTGAATTCTCTGGACTAGCGGGGGTCCAAGAGACCCAGTACTTC.

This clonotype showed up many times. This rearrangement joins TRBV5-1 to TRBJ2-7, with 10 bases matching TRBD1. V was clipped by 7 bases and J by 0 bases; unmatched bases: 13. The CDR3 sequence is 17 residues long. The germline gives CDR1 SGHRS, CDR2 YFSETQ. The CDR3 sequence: CASGPGQGTTLSYEQYF. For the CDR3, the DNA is TGCGCCAGCGGACCGGGACAGGGGACTACACTCTCCTACGAGCAGTACTTC.

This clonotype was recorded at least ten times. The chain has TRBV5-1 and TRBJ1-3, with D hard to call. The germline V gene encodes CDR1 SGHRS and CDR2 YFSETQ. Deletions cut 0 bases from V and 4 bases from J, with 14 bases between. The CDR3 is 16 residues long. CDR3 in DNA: TGCGCCAGCAGCTTGGGAGAGAATTCGAAAGGAAACACCATATATTTT. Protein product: CASSLGENSKGNTIYF.

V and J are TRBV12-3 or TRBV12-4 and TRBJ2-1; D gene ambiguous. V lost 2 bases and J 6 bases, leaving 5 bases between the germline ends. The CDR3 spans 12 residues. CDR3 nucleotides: TGTGCCAGCAGTTTAATCACCAATGAGCAGTTCTTC. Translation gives CASSLITNEQFF.

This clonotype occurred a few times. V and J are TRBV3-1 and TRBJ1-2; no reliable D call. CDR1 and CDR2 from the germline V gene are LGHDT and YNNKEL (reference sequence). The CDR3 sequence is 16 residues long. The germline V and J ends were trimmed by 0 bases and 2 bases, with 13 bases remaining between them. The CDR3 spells CASSQELVTRNYGYTF. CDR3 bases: TGTGCCAGCAGCCAAGAGCTGGTGACCCGGAACTATGGCTACACCTTC.

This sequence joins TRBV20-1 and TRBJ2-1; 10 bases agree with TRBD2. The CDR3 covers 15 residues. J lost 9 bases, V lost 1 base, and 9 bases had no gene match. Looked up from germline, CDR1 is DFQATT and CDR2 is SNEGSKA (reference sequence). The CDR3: CSARGRLAGVVEQFF. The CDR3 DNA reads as TGCAGTGCTAGAGGGAGGCTAGCGGGAGTCGTTGAGCAGTTCTTC.

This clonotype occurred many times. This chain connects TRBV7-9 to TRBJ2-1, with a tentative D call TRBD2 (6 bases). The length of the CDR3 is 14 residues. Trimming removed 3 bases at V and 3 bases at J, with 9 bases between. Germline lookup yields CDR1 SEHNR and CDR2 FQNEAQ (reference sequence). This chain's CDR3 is CASSFLGLYNEQFF. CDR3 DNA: TGTGCCAGCAGCTTTCTGGGACTCTACAATGAGCAGTTCTTC.

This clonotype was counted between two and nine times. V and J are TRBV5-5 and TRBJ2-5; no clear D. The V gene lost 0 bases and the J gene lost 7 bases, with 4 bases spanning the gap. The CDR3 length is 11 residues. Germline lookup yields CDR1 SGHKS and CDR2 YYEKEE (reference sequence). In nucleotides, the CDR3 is TGTGCCAGCAGCTTGGACGGGACCCAGTACTTC. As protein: CASSLDGTQYF.

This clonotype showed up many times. CDR3 loop: CAISRGTDTQYF. Written as DNA, the CDR3 is TGTGCCATCTCACGGGGTACAGATACGCAGTATTTT. The chain links TRBV10-3 to TRBJ2-3; weak D call: TRBD2 (5 bases). V lost 8 bases to trimming and J lost 3 bases, with 9 bases between them. The CDR3 length is 12 residues. Germline loops: CDR1 ENHRY, CDR2 SYGVKD.

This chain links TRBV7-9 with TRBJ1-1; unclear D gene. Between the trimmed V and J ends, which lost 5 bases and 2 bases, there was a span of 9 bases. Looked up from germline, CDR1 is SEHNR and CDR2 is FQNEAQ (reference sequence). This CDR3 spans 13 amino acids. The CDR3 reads CASSRLTNTEAFF. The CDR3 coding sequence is TGTGCCAGCAGCCGACTGACCAACACTGAAGCTTTCTTT.

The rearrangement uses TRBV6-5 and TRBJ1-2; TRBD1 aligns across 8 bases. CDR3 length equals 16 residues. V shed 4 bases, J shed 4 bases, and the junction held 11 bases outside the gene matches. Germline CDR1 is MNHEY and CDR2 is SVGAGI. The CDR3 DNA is TGTGCCAGCAGTTGGACAGGGAGAAGTGAGCGCTATGGCTACACCTTC. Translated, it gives CASSWTGRSERYGYTF.

CDR3 region: CASSLGRGGLVTGELFF. In DNA form, the CDR3 reads TGTGCCAGCAGTTTGGGTCGGGGGGGCCTGGTCACCGGGGAGCTGTTTTTT. The V and J genes are TRBV12-3 or TRBV12-4 and TRBJ2-2; 8 bases line up with TRBD2. The CDR3 contains 17 residues. With V trimmed by 3 bases and J by 4 bases, 10 bases remained unmatched.

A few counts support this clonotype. The CDR3: CASSLSTPSSYNEQFF. The DNA of the CDR3 is TGTGCCAGCAGCTTAAGTACTCCGAGCTCCTACAATGAGCAGTTCTTC. The rearrangement uses TRBV7-2 and TRBJ2-1; unclear D gene. Germline CDR1 reads SGHTA; CDR2 reads FQGNSA. The CDR3 sequence is 16 residues long. V lost 2 bases to trimming and J lost 0 bases, with 11 bases between them.

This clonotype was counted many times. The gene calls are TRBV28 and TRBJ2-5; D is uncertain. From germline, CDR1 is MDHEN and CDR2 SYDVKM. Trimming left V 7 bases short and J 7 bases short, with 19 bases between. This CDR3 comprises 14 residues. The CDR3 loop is CASTHIRTRLTQYF. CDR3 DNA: TGTGCCAGCACCCATATCCGGACCCGTTTGACCCAGTACTTC. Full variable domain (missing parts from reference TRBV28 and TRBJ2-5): DVKVTQSSRYLVKRTGEKVFLECVQDMDHENMFWYRQDPGLGLRLIYFSYDVKMKEKGDIPEGYSVSREKKERFSLILESASTNQTSMYLCASTHIRTRLTQYFGPGTRLLVL.

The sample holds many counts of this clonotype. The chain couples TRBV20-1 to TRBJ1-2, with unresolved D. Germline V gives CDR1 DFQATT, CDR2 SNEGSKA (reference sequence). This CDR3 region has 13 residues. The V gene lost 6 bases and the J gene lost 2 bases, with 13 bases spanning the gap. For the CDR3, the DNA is TGCAGTGCCGAAACCGGAGCCAACTATGGCTACACCTTC. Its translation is CSAETGANYGYTF.

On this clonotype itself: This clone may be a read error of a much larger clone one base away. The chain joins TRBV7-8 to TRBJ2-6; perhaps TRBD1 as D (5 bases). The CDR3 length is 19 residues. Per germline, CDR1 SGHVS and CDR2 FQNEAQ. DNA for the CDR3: TGTGCCAGCAGCTTTTTTGAACTTCTCGAGAGCTCTGGGGCCAACGTCCTGTCTTTC. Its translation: CASSFFELLESSGANVLSF.

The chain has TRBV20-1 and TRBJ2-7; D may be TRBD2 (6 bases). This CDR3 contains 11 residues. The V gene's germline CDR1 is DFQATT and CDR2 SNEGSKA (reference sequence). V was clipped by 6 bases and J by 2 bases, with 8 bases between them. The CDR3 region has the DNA TGCAGTGCGCGCGGGACCTACGAGCAGTACTTC. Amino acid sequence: CSARGTYEQYF.

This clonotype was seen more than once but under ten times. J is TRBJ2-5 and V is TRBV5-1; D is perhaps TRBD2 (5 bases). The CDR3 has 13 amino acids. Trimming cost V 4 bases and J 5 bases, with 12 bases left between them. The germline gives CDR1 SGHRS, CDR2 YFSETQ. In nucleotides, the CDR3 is TGCGCCAGCAGCGATACTAGGATGGAGACCCAGTACTTC. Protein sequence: CASSDTRMETQYF.

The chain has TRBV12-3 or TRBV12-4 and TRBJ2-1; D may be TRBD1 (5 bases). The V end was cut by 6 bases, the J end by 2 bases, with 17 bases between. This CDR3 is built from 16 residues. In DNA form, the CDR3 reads TGTGCCAGCAGGCCAAACCCAGGGAACGCCTACAATGAGCAGTTCTTC. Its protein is CASRPNPGNAYNEQFF.

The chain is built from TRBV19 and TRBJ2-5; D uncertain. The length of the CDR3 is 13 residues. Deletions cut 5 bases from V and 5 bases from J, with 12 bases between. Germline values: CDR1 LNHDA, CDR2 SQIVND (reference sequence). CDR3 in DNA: TGTGCCAGTAGTCCTACCAGCAAGGAGACCCAGTACTTC. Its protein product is CASSPTSKETQYF.